Below are 9 T cell receptor beta chains sequenced from a single sample in a study of cytomegalovirus exposure and HLA in healthy donors. PCR employed 60 Vbeta and 13 Jbeta primers. Some clones are missing from TCRdb's copy, which holds only in-frame ones; the method was immunoSEQ multiplex PCR. This repertoire shows some 120,000 clones, 15% to 19% found once; its top ten account for 1.9%. Material for sequencing was PBMCs. The receptors come from a woman under 30 in good health and CMV-seronegative.

This clone was seen a handful of times. The chain carries TRBV2 and TRBJ2-1, with 8 nucleotides matching TRBD2. With V trimmed by 2 bases and J by 7 bases, 10 bases remained unmatched. The CDR3 is 16 amino acids. The germline V gene has CDR1 SNHLY and CDR2 FYNNEI. The CDR3 nucleotides are TGTGCCAGCAGTGAATATGCCAGCGGGAGTGAAAATGAGCAGTTCTTC. Amino acid sequence: CASSEYASGSENEQFF.

This clone was picked up a small number of times. The chain combines TRBV6-5 with TRBJ2-1; D gene unclear. The V and J ends lost 2 bases and 6 bases respectively, with 8 bases between them. The CDR3 loop spans 13 amino acids. The germline CDR1 and CDR2 sequences are MNHEY and SVGAGI. CDR3 coding DNA: TGTGCCAGCAGTTACGAATTAGCCAATGAGCAGTTCTTC. Translated: CASSYELANEQFF.

The chain uses TRBV5-6 and TRBJ1-5, with D unresolved. CDR3 size: 14 residues. CDR1 SGHDT and CDR2 YYEEEE come from the germline V gene. V dropped 0 bases and J dropped 4 bases, with 8 bases sitting between them. The CDR3 reads CASSLEGGNQPQHF. The CDR3 DNA sequence: TGTGCCAGCAGCTTGGAGGGCGGGAATCAGCCCCAGCATTTT.

V gene TRBV7-8 combines with J gene TRBJ1-1; the D gene is possibly TRBD1 (5 bases). Trimming cost V 5 bases and J 0 bases, with 13 bases left between them. Per germline, CDR1 SGHVS and CDR2 FQNEAQ. The CDR3 extends over 15 amino acids. CDR3 coding DNA: TGTGCCAGCAGCCCCCATGGGGGGATGAACACTGAAGCTTTCTTT. Translated: CASSPHGGMNTEAFF.

This rearrangement joins TRBV30 to TRBJ2-2; perhaps TRBD1 as D (6 bases). Germline V gene lookup returns CDR1 GTSNPN and CDR2 SVGIG (reference sequence). V was shortened by 0 bases and J by 6 bases, with 8 bases between the two germline ends. The CDR3 loop spans 13 amino acids. In nucleotides, the CDR3 is TGTGCCTGGAGTGTAAGGGGGTCCGGGGAGCTGTTTTTT. The encoded protein is CAWSVRGSGELFF. The variable domain in full, with the rest retrieved from reference TRBV30 and TRBJ2-2, is SQTIHQWPATLVQPVGSPLSLECTVEGTSNPNLYWYRQAAGRGLQLLFYSVGIGQISSEVPQNLSASRPQDRQFILSSKKLLLSDSGFYLCAWSVRGSGELFFGEGSRLTVL.

The chain carries TRBV2 and TRBJ1-5; the D gene is possibly TRBD1 (5 bases). The CDR3 totals 14 residues. The germline V gene has CDR1 SNHLY and CDR2 FYNNEI. Trimming shortened V by 0 bases and J by 7 bases, and 10 bases separated the two germline ends. The CDR3 sequence: CASSEAPGKQPQHF. The CDR3, as DNA: TGTGCCAGCAGTGAAGCCCCAGGGAAACAGCCCCAGCATTTT.

The rearrangement uses TRBV11-1 and TRBJ2-5, with 11 nucleotides matching TRBD2. The CDR3 contains 18 residues. The germline V gene has CDR1 SGHAT and CDR2 FQDESV (reference sequence). Trimming took 4 bases from V and 4 from J; bases not matched to a gene: 14. CDR3 in DNA: TGTGCCAGCAGCTACGGGACTAGCGGTTCCGCGGGAGGAGAGACCCAGTACTTC. Amino acids: CASSYGTSGSAGGETQYF.

This clone was seen a few times. This sequence joins TRBV11-3 and TRBJ1-1; TRBD1 is a possible D gene (6 bases). Deletions cut 5 bases from V and 1 base from J, with 8 bases between. Germline V gene sequence: CDR1 SGHNT, CDR2 YENEEA. This CDR3 region has 13 residues. In DNA, the CDR3 is TGTGCCAGCAGCCGACAGGAGAACACTGAAGCTTTCTTT. It is translated as CASSRQENTEAFF.

The V gene is TRBV7-9, the J gene TRBJ2-5, with a weak D call TRBD1 (6 bases). The CDR3 sequence is 16 residues long. Germline-derived CDR1 and CDR2 are SEHNR and FQNEAQ (reference sequence). With 0 bases removed from V and 2 bases from J, the gap between germline ends came to 13 bases. The CDR3 loop reads CASSLASGQRQETQYF. DNA of the CDR3: TGTGCCAGCAGCTTAGCGTCCGGACAGAGACAAGAGACCCAGTACTTC.